This T cell receptor (beta chain) appears in the sequencing data of a study of blood T cell repertoires in COVID-19. V dropped 10 bases and J dropped 7 bases, with 13 bases sitting between them. The CDR3 runs to 11 residues. Germline values: CDR1 MNHEY, CDR2 SVGAGI. Clones were sequenced by immunoSEQ multiplex PCR, and TCRdb holds only the in-frame ones, with some missing. Of hundreds of thousands of clones in the sample, around 90% were seen once. V and J are TRBV6-5 and TRBJ1-2, with D perhaps TRBD1 (6 bases). Sequencing used PBMCs or T cells enriched from blood (not recorded which). This receptor was taken from a young woman with acute COVID-19. CDR3 DNA: TGTGCCACCCAGGGGCGCAGTGGCTACACCTTC. It yields the protein CATQGRSGYTF.